This is a list of T cell receptor beta chains from one sample in a study of shared clonotypes between healthy human individuals. Profiled with immunoSEQ multiplex PCR; TCRdb holds only in-frame clones, not every one. The repertoire holds more than 550,000 clones, with just over 90% as singletons. The sample was naive CD8+ T cells sorted from blood. Receptors originate from a man aged 25 to 40 in good health. Both conserved end residues are trimmed from each CDR3. A clone size is listed for some rows: how often the clone was seen (once, few, many), or a class if it is expanded.

TRBV6-1	15	TRBJ2-3	NA	ASSEPAQGYSTDTQY
TRBV11-2	14	TRBJ2-2	NA	ASTPWGTGSTGELF
TRBV30	14	TRBJ1-3	NA	AWDGPEGVDGNTIY
TRBV21-1	17	TRBJ2-5	NA	ASSKGLAGGTISRETQY
TRBV10-3	19	TRBJ2-7	NA	AISESPFEDRGPPLTYEQY
TRBV9	14	TRBJ2-1	NA	ASSAGSGSTYNEQF
TRBV5-4	11	TRBJ2-1	NA	ASSFGAPNEQF
TRBV19	15	TRBJ2-3	NA	ASSIPPGPFRTDTQY
TRBV5-6	14	TRBJ1-5	NA	ASSLGAGRQGQPQH
TRBV2	11	TRBJ2-1	NA	ASPSGPGNEQF
TRBV5-1	11	TRBJ1-2	NA	ASSLAPGLGYT
TRBV2	10	TRBJ2-7	NA	ATHPESYEQY
TRBV28	12	TRBJ2-7	once	ASNFRGSSYEQY
TRBV10-1	14	TRBJ2-5	once	ASSPLTGTDQETQY
TRBV5-1	12	TRBJ2-1	NA	ASSSGTGAIEQF
TRBV5-1	14	TRBJ2-3	NA	ASSLRGGGSTDTQY
TRBV4-1	14	TRBJ2-7	NA	ASSQEGPGAVYEQY
TRBV6-1	14	TRBJ2-7	NA	ASSDPRGGTRYEQY
TRBV7-9	13	TRBJ2-7	once	ASSLATGRTYEQY
TRBV7-2	9	TRBJ1-3	NA	ASSFLNTIY
TRBV7-6	12	TRBJ2-2	NA	ASSFGHNTGELF
TRBV7-9	13	TRBJ2-1	NA	ASSLSPDRKDEQF
TRBV6-5	14	TRBJ2-1	NA	ASSYSGLAGLGEQF
TRBV9	14	TRBJ2-3	NA	ASSSGRSATTDTQY
TRBV30	11	TRBJ2-7	NA	AWSEGVTYEQY
TRBV10-1	11	TRBJ2-1	NA	ASNWGGPTIKF
TRBV7-9	12	TRBJ1-2	NA	ASSLSGGDYGYT
TRBV28	10	TRBJ2-7	NA	ASSLTSGEQY
TRBV21-1	14	TRBJ2-7	NA	ASSKFTGGRSYEQY
TRBV20-1	9	TRBJ2-1	many	SARDGQVDL
TRBV2	11	TRBJ2-1	NA	ARTGSTYNEQF
TRBV5-1	13	TRBJ2-1	NA	ASSLGTEPYNEQF
TRBV14	12	TRBJ2-7	NA	ASSQIGTPHEQY
TRBV15	13	TRBJ2-2	NA	ATSRDRGTAGELF
TRBV4-3	11	TRBJ2-7	NA	ASSQDGVREQY